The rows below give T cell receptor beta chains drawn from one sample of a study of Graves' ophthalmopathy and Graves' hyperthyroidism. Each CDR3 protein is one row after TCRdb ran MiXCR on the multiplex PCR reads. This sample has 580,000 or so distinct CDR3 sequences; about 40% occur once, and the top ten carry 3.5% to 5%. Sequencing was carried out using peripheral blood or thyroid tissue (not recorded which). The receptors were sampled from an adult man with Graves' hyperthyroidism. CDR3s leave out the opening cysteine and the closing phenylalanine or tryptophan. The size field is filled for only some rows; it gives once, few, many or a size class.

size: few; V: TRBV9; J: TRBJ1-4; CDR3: ASSQPDTYNEKLF
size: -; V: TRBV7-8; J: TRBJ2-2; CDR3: ASSLRRSLTGTGELF
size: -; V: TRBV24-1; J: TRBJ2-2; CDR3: ATSDRTGELF
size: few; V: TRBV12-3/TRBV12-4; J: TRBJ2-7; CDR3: ASRSGTSGGQIFYEQY
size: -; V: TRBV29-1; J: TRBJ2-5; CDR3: SAEVGGMWQETQY
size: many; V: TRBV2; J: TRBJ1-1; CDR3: ASSGGGVGYTEAF
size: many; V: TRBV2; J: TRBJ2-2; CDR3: ASSERRASGELF
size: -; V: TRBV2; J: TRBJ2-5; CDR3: ASTVPRDRVVN
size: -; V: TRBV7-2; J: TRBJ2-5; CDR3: ASSLAMGQETQY
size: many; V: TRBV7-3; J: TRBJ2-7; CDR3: ASSEQGGEYEQY
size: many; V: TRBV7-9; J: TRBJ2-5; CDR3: ASSYHRDRKQETQY
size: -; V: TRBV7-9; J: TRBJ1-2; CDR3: ASSSERATYGYT
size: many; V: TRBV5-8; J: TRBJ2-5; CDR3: ASSLNRVGQETQY
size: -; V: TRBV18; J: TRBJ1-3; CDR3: ASSPFQQLSSGNTIY
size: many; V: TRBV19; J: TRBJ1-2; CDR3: ASSIGPGGYT
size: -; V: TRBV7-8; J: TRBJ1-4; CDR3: ASSLEWQGLF
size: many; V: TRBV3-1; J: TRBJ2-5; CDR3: ASSRGGQQETQY
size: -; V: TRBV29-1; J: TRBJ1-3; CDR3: SVVSEVRAGNTIY
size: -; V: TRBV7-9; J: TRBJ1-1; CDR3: ASSSVNRGRDTEAF
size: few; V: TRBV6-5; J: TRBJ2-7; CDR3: AWGTGSPPYEQY
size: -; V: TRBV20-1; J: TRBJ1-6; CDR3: SLPGGRGQATPLH
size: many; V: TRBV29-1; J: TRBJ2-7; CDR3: SVEDGQGGSYEQY
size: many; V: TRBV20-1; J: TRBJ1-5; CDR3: SARDKGSFSNQPQH
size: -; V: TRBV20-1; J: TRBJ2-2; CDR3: SASRIGTGELF
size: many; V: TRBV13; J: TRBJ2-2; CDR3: ASSLVRGNTGELF
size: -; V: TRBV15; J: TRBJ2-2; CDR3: ATTPDGELF
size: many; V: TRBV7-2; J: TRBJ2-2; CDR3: ANGEGGELF
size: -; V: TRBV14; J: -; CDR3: ASSQGEALGEQF
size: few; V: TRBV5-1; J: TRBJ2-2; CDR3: ASSWATSGRNTGELF
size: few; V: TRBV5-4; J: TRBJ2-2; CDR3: ASATGTGSTGELF
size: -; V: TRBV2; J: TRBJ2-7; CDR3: ASTRRDRSYEQY
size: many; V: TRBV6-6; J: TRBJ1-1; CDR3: ASSYPRGQNTEAF
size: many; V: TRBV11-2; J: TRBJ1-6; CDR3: ASSRGTGQNSPLH
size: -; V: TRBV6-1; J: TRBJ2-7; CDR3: ASGRPHREWSYEQY
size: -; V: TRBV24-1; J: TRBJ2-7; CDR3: ATSGGTGRHEQY
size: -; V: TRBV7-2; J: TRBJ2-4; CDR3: ASSPTPGTGATKNIQY
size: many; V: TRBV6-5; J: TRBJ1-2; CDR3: ASSYSRSTNYGYT
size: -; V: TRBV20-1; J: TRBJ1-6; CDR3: SAIVQGTTSPLH
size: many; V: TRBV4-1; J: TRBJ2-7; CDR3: ASSQDRNTWTEQY
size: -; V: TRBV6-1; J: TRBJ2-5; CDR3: ASSEEAGQLGRGQETQY
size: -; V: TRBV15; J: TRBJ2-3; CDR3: ATSRDPVGGTDTQY
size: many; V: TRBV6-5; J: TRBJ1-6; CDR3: ASSLHHRGRSPLH
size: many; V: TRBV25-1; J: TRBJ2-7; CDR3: ASSDISDTEQY
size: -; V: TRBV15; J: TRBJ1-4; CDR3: ATNGDGIWEKLF
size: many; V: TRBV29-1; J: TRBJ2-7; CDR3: SVEVQKGDEQY
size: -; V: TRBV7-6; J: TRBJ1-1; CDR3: ASSRTGFNTEAS
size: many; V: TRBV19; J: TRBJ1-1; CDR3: ASTPTGGANTEAF
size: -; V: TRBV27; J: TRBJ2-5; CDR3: ASSLTAISQETQY
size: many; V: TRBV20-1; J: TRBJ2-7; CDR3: SANGLAGGSAYEQY
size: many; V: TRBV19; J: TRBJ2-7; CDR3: ASSPGLAGIPE
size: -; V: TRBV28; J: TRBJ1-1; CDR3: ASSFGRFTEAF
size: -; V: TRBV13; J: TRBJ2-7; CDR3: ASSLWGTSYEQY
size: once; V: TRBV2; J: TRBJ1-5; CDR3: ASSEVGGANEPQH